The text below deals with one TCR beta chain. Its antigen remains unidentified. TCRdb called the 5' RACE reads again in MiXCR, with one record for every CDR3 protein. The sample lists about 110,000 distinct CDR3 sequences, 24% occurring once. This entry comes from a study of CD8 T cells in ankylosing spondylitis. The germline V and J ends were trimmed by 6 bases and 3 bases, with 8 bases remaining between them. Germline CDR1 DFQATT, CDR2 SNEGSKA (reference sequence). CDR3 length: 12 residues. Findings of the study overall: Prior literature has documented some motif variants in synovial fluid and blood from reactive arthritis.

Sequencing input: synovial fluid, either unsorted or a sorted T cell fraction (not recorded which). The gene calls are TRBV20-1 and TRBJ1-4, with unresolved D. This clonotype was obtained from a male donor with ankylosing spondylitis. The CDR3 DNA follows: TGCAGTGCCCGCCCAGCTAATGAAAAACTGTTTTTT. Its protein is CSARPANEKLFF.